The 14 T cell receptor beta chains below were found in one sample sequenced in a study of cytomegalovirus exposure and HLA in healthy donors. The PCR used 60 Vbeta and 13 Jbeta primers. Sequencing used immunoSEQ multiplex PCR; TCRdb keeps in-frame clones, though not all of them. The sample holds around 230,000 clones, about three quarters seen once. The sample consisted of PBMCs. These TCRs come from a boy younger than 18 in good health and CMV-seronegative.

This chain joins TRBV9 and TRBJ1-1; possibly TRBD1 for D (5 bases). The CDR3 is 12 amino acids. V gave up 0 bases and J gave up 10 bases, with 10 bases separating them. Germline-derived CDR1 and CDR2 are SGDLS and YYNGEE. The DNA for the CDR3 is TGTGCCAGCAGCGTAGTGCGGGGGGGAGCTTTCTTT. Translating it yields CASSVVRGGAFF.

This chain uses TRBV4-1 with TRBJ2-2, with TRBD2 as a possible D gene (7 bases). The V and J ends lost 6 bases and 8 bases respectively, with 13 bases between them. CDR3 length: 13 residues. Germline CDR1 MGHRA, CDR2 YSYEKL. CDR3 loop: CASSWGGEGELFF. Written as DNA, the CDR3 is TGCGCCAGCAGTTGGGGGGGCGAGGGGGAGCTGTTTTTT.

The rearrangement joins TRBV6-6 to TRBJ2-7, with D tentatively TRBD2 (6 bases). The CDR3 totals 14 residues. Between the trimmed V and J ends, which lost 6 bases and 4 bases, there was a span of 16 bases. In germline, CDR1 is MNHNY, CDR2 SVGAGI (reference sequence). The CDR3 coding sequence is TGTGCCAGCAGGGCACCGGGAGAAACGTACGAGCAGTACTTC. Its protein is CASRAPGETYEQYF.

The count of this clone is one. V usage is TRBV9 and J usage is TRBJ2-3, with TRBD2 matching 9 bases. This CDR3 has 18 residues. The V gene's germline CDR1 is SGDLS and CDR2 YYNGEE. The junction had 13 bases not matched to a gene; V was cut back by 0 bases and J by 5 bases. The CDR3 protein is CASSVDPFPAGGEDTQYF. CDR3 coding DNA: TGTGCCAGCAGCGTAGATCCCTTCCCAGCGGGGGGAGAAGATACGCAGTATTTT.

The J gene is TRBJ2-7, the V gene TRBV6-6; a possible D gene is TRBD2 (5 bases). There are 14 residues in the CDR3. Germline V lookup: CDR1 MNHNY, CDR2 SVGAGI (reference sequence). Trimming removed 5 bases at V and 4 bases at J, with 15 bases between. CDR3 nucleotides: TGTGCCAGCAGTGAGGGCGTCGTCGGGTACGAGCAGTACTTC. Translated: CASSEGVVGYEQYF.

V is TRBV6-6 and J is TRBJ1-1; tentative D call: TRBD1 (5 bases). Trimming cost V 0 bases and J 1 base, with 6 bases left between them. The CDR3 consists of 14 residues. The V gene's germline CDR1 is MNHNY and CDR2 SVGAGI (reference sequence). The CDR3 coding sequence is TGTGCCAGCAGTTACTCAGGGGCGAACACTGAAGCTTTCTTT. Translated, it gives CASSYSGANTEAFF.

CDR3 sequence: CAISEDFSSYNEQFF. The CDR3 DNA reads TGTGCCATCAGTGAGGACTTCTCTTCATACAATGAGCAGTTCTTC. This chain joins TRBV10-3 and TRBJ2-1; no reliable D call. The germline V gene encodes CDR1 ENHRY and CDR2 SYGVKD. The CDR3 totals 15 residues. Deletions cut 2 bases from V and 4 bases from J, with 12 bases between.

The rearrangement joins TRBV4-1 to TRBJ2-4, with 10 bases identical to TRBD1. The trim removed 2 bases at V and 6 bases at J, leaving 10 bases unmatched. The germline V gene has CDR1 MGHRA and CDR2 YSYEKL. CDR3 length equals 17 residues. In DNA form, the CDR3 reads TGCGCCAGCAGCCAACCCTGGGACAGGGGAATTGGAAACATTCAGTACTTC. This encodes CASSQPWDRGIGNIQYF.

This clone was counted only a few times. V is TRBV11-2 and J is TRBJ2-1; 7 positions match TRBD2. The CDR3 extends over 16 amino acids. CDR1 is SGHAT and CDR2 is FQNNGV in the germline V gene. The V and J ends lost 1 base and 4 bases, in that order; junction bases with no gene match: 7. Here the CDR3 reads CASSLVRGEIYNEQFF. The CDR3 coding sequence is TGTGCCAGCAGCTTAGTCCGGGGGGAGATTTACAATGAGCAGTTCTTC.

This chain links TRBV6-5 with TRBJ2-1, with TRBD2 identical over 13 bases. V shed 2 bases and J 5 bases; nucleotides not matched to a gene: 3. The CDR3 totals 16 residues. CDR1 is MNHEY and CDR2 is SVGAGI in the germline V gene. The DNA of the CDR3 is TGTGCCAGCAGTTACAACGGACTAGCGGGAGACAATGAGCAGTTCTTC. Amino acids: CASSYNGLAGDNEQFF.

The V gene is TRBV29-1, the J gene TRBJ2-6; the match to TRBD1 covers 11 bases. The germline CDR1 and CDR2 sequences are SQVTM and ANQGSEA. There are 18 residues in the CDR3. Losses at the gene ends were 1 base for V and 0 bases for J; bases not matched to a gene: 5. The CDR3 here is CSVEGGQGAFSGANVLTF. DNA of the CDR3: TGCAGCGTTGAAGGTGGACAGGGGGCTTTCTCTGGGGCCAACGTCCTGACTTTC.

With respect to this clone: The sample contains more than one DNA sequence encoding this CDR3. The chain joins TRBV30 to TRBJ1-1; no reliable D call. This CDR3 has 15 amino acids. The V end was cut by 0 bases, the J end by 0 bases, with 11 bases between. The V gene's germline CDR1 is GTSNPN and CDR2 SVGIG (reference sequence). The CDR3 loop is CAWSVAEDMNTEAFF. The CDR3 bases are TGTGCCTGGAGTGTAGCGGAGGATATGAACACTGAAGCTTTCTTT.

The rearrangement joins TRBV4-1 to TRBJ1-1, with 7 bases that match TRBD1. V trimming: 5 bases; J trimming: 4 bases; junction bases outside the gene matches: 10. CDR1 and CDR2 (germline): MGHRA, YSYEKL. This CDR3 spans 15 amino acids. The CDR3 sequence is CASSYQMTGITEAFF. The CDR3 DNA sequence: TGCGCCAGCAGCTACCAAATGACAGGGATCACTGAAGCTTTCTTT.

The sample holds a few counts of this clone. This sequence joins TRBV2 and TRBJ1-1, with D hard to call. The CDR3 runs to 12 residues. The V and J ends lost 4 bases and 5 bases respectively, with 8 bases between them. The germline CDR1 and CDR2 sequences are SNHLY and FYNNEI. CDR3 region: CASSVAGTEAFF. The CDR3 nucleotides read TGTGCCAGCAGTGTGGCGGGAACTGAAGCTTTCTTT.